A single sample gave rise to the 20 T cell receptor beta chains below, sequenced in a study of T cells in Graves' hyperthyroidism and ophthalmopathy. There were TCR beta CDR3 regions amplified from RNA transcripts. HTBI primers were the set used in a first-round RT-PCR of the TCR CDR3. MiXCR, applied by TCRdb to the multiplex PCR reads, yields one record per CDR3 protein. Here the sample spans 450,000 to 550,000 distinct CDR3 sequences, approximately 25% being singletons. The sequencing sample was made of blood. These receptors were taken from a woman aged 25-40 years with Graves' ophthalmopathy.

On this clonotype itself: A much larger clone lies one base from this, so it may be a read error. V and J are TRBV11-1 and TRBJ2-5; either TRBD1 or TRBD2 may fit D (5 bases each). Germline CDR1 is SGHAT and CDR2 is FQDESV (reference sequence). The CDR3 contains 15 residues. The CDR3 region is CAISLEGRPQGTQYF. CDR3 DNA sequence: TGTGCCATCAGCCTAGAGGGACGGCCCCAAGGGACCCAGTACTTC.

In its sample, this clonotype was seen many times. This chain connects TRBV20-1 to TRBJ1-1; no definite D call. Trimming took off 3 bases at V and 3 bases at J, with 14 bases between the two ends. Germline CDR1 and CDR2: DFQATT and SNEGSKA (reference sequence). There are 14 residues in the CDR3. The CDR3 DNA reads TGCAGTGCTAGCCGCTGGGTGGAAGACACTGAAGCTTTCTTT. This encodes CSASRWVEDTEAFF.

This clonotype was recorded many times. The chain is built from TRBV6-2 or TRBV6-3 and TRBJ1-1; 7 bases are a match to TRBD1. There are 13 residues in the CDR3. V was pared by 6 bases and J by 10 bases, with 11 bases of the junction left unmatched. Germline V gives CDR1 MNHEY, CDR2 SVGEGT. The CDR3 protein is CASRSTGQTLAFF. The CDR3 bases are TGTGCCAGCAGGTCCACGGGACAGACGTTAGCTTTCTTT.

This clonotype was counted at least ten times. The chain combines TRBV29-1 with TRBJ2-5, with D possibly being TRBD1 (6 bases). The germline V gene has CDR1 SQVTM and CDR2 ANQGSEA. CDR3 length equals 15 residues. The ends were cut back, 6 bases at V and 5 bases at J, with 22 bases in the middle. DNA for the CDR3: TGCAGCGTCGACGACAGGATGAATCAAAAGGAGACCCAGTACTTC. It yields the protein CSVDDRMNQKETQYF.

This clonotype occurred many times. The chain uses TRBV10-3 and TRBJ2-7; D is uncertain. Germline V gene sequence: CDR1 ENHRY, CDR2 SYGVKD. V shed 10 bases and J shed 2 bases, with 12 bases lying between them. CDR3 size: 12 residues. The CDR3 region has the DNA TGTGCCACCGCGACTGAAGCCTACGAGCAGTACTTC. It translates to CATATEAYEQYF.

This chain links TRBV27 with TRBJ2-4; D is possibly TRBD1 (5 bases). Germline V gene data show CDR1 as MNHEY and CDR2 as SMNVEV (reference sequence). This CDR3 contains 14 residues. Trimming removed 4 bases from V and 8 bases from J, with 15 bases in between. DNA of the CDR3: TGTGCCAGCAGTTCATTCGACAGCCTGTACATTCAGTACTTC. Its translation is CASSSFDSLYIQYF.

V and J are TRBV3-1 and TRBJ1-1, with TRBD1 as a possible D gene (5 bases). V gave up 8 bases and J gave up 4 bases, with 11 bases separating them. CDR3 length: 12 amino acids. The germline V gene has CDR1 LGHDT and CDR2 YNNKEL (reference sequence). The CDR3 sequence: CASGRGSTEAFF. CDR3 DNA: TGTGCCAGCGGGCGGGGGTCCACTGAAGCTTTCTTT.

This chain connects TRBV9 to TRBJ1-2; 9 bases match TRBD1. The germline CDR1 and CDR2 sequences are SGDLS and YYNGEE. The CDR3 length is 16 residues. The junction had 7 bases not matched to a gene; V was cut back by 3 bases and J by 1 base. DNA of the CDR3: TGTGCCAGCAGCGACGACGTGGACAGGGGTAACTATGGCTACACCTTC. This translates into CASSDDVDRGNYGYTF.

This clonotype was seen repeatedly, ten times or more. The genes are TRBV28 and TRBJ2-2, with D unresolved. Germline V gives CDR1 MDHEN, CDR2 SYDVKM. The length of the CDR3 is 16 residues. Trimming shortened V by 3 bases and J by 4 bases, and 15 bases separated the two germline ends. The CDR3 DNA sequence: TGTGCCAGCAGTTTCCCCGACACTTACTTCACCGGGGAGCTGTTTTTT. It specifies CASSFPDTYFTGELFF.

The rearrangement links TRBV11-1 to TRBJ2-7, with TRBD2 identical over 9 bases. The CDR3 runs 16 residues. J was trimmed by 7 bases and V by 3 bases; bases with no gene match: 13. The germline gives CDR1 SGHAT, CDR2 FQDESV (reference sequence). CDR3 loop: CASSFPTSGAWEEQYF. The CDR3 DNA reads TGTGCCAGCAGCTTCCCGACTAGCGGAGCTTGGGAGGAGCAGTACTTC.

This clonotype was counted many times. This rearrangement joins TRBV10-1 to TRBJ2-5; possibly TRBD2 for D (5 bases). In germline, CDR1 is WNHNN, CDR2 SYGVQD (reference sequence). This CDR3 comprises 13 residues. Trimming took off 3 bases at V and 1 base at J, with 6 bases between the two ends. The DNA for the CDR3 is TGCGCCAGCAGTGATGCGGGCCAAGAGACCCAGTACTTC. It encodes CASSDAGQETQYF.

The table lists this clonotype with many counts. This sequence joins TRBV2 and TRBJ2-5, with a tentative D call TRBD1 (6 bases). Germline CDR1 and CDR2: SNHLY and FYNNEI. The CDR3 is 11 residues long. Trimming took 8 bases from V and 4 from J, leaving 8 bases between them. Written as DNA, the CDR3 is TGTGCCAGCCTACAGGGAGAGACCCAGTACTTC. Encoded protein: CASLQGETQYF.

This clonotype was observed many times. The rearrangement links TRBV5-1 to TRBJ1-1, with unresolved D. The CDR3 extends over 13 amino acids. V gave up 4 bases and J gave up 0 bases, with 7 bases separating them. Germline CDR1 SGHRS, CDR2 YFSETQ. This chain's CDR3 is CASSPLLNTEAFF. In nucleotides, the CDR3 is TGCGCCAGCAGCCCTTTGCTGAACACTGAAGCTTTCTTT.

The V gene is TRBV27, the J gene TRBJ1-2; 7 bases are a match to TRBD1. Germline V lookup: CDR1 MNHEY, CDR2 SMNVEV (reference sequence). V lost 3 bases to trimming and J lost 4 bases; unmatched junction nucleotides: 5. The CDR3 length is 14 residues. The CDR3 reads CASSFGQDAYGYTF. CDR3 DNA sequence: TGTGCCAGCAGTTTCGGACAGGATGCCTATGGCTACACCTTC.

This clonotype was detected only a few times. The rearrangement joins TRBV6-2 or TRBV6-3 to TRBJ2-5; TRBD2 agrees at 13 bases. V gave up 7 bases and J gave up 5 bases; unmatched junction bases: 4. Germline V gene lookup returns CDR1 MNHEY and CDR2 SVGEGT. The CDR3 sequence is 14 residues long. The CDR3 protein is CASIGGLAGETQYF. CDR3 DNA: TGTGCCAGCATAGGGGGACTAGCGGGGGAGACCCAGTACTTC.

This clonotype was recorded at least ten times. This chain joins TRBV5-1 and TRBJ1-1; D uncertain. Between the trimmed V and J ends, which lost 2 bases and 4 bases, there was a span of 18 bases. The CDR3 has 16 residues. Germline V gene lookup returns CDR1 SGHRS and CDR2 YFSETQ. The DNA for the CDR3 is TGCGCCAGCAGCTTAAGCTGGTCGGAAGGTAGCACTGAAGCTTTCTTT. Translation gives CASSLSWSEGSTEAFF. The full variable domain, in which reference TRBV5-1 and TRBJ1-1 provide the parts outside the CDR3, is KAGVTQTPRYLIKTRGQQVTLSCSPISGHRSVSWYQQTPGQGLQFLFEYFSETQRNKGNFPGRFSGRQFSNSRSEMNVSTLELGDSALYLCASSLSWSEGSTEAFFGQGTRLTVV.

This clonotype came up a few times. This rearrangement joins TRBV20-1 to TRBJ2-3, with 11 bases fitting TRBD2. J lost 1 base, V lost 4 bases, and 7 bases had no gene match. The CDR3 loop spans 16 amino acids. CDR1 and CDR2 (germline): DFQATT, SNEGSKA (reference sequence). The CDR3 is CSAIPGTSGGTDTQYF. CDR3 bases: TGCAGTGCTATACCCGGGACTAGCGGTGGCACAGATACGCAGTATTTT.

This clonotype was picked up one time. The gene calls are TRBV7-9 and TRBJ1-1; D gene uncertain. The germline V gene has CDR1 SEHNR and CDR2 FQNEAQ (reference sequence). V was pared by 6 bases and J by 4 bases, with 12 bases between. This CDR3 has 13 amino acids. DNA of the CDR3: TGTGCCAGCAGTCCTGAGCGAGGCACTGAAGCTTTCTTT. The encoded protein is CASSPERGTEAFF.

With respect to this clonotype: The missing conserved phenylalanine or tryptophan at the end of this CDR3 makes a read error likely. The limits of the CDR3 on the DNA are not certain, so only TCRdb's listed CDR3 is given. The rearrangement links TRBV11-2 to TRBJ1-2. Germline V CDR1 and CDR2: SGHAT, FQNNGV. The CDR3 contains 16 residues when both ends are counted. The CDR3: CASSLVEGTHVYGYAV.

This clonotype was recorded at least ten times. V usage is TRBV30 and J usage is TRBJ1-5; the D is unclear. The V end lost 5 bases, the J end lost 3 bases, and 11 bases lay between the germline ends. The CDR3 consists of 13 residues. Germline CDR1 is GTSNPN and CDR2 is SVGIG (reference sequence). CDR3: CAWARGYNQPQHF. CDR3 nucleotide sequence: TGTGCCTGGGCCCGGGGTTACAATCAGCCCCAGCATTTT.